The clone carrying this T cell receptor beta chain came up many times. A NOSPECS grade of at least 4, a Clinical Activity Score of at least 3 and duration under 3 months were recorded in ophthalmopathy patients. These data come from a study of T cells in Graves' hyperthyroidism and ophthalmopathy. Amplified TCR beta CDR3 regions came from RNA transcripts. During a first-round RT-PCR of the TCR CDR3, the HTBI primer set was used. Using its own MiXCR run on the multiplex PCR reads, TCRdb lists one record per CDR3 protein. The data show hundreds of thousands of distinct CDR3 sequences, roughly 15% seen once. The sequence was collected from a woman in her forties with Graves' ophthalmopathy. The sample taken for sequencing was blood.

The CDR3 nucleotides read TGTGCCAGCAGAACAGGGTCCTCTGGAAACACCATATATTTT. It codes for CASRTGSSGNTIYF. This chain uses TRBV12-3 or TRBV12-4 with TRBJ1-3, with D possibly TRBD1 on 6 matching bases. V was shortened by 6 bases and J by 0 bases, with 9 bases between the two germline ends. The CDR3 is 14 amino acids.